What follows describes a single TCR beta chain. This clone was detected once. Its specific antigen is unknown. Within one base of it there is no much larger clone, and no base qualities were kept. TCRbeta CDR3 regions were amplified from genomic DNA by means of the immunoSEQ Assay, a bias-controlled multiplex PCR. For the original study's pipeline: Within the assay, amplification of reference gene primers was used to estimate how many nucleated cells each sample contained. To quantify the absolute abundance of each unique TCRbeta CDR3 rearrangement, sequence reads were collapsed and filtered. Productive Simpson clonality was computed per sample as the square root of Simpson's diversity index over productive rearrangements. What TCRdb holds here is the immuneACCESS table cut down to in-frame rearrangements. Part of the clones is not present; checked against another copy, under half of the missing clones reflect an unresolved V gene, and the others are unexplained. V, J and clone size were drawn from that table, and D and trimming were deduced from the DNA. The sample table lists about 160,000 clones, approximately 82% of them with a count of one. Together, the top ten hold around 3.6% of the sample.

Participants in the prospective study were enrolled through a virtual design, were aged roughly 18 to 90 years, and lived in fewer than 30 United States geographic areas. To assign participants to cohorts, the prospective study relied on clinical history that participants themselves reported in a screening survey and a study questionnaire. Mobile phlebotomists in the prospective study collected whole blood, serum and a nasopharyngeal or oropharyngeal swab from every participant. Participants in the prospective study had the option to provide additional blood draws and questionnaires over a 2-month period. Before DNA extraction, prospective study blood samples were shipped either frozen or at room temperature. There are 17 amino acids in the CDR3, from cysteine to phenylalanine inclusive. Just CDR3 DNA is preserved here, 51 bases in frame from base 1. The data originate from a study of blood T cell repertoires in COVID-19 (dated by TCRdb to about 2020). Notes on the research overall: The collaborator samples originated in the United States, Italy and Spain and spanned the acute and convalescent phases of COVID-19. The material from the prospective study consisted of cDNA or gDNA derived from T cells, B-cell-depleted T cells, or PBMCs. The dataset comprised deeply sampled blood TCRbeta repertoires from subjects exposed to, actively infected with, or recovered from COVID-19. The repertoires were released in a freely available public database intended as a resource for research on the immune response to SARS-CoV-2. The samples were drawn from two sources: the first 160 participants of the ongoing ImmuneRACE study, and 1,254 subjects contributed by 6 global collaborators. A de-identified subject ID, COVID-19 status, age in years and sex were almost always included in the sample metadata. Where available, HLA class I and class II types were obtained from metadata supplied by the sample provider rather than from assay-based typing.

On the study overall, not on this receptor specifically: Clinical and demographic metadata were provided uncurated, with the amount varying by source and participant.

The rearrangement combines TRBV21-1 with TRBJ2-2; no check of the table's D call, TRBD2, against the DNA was made. TRBV21-1 is classified as a pseudogene. This sequence originates from a woman between 45 and 60 years old in a cohort exposed to, infected with or recovered from COVID-19 (not recorded which). Source material: PBMCs or T cells enriched from blood (not recorded which). The CDR3: CASHRPSFGSPTGELFF. The DNA sequence is as follows: TGTGCCAGTCACCGCCCGTCCTTTGGGAGTCCCACCGGGGAGCTGTTTTTT.